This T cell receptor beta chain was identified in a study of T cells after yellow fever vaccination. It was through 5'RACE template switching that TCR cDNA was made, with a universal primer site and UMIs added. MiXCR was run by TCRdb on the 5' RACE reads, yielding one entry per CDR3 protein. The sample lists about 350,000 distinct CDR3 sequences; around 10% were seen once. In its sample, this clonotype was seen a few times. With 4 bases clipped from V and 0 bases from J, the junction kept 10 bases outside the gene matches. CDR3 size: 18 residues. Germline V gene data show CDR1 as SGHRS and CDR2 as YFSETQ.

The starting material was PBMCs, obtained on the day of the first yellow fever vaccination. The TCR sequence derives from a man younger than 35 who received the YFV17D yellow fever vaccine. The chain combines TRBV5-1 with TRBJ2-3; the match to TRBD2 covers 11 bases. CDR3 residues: CASSAALTSGESTDTQYF. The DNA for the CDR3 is TGCGCCAGCAGCGCGGCTCTGACTAGCGGGGAAAGCACAGATACGCAGTATTTT.